One sample yielded the 6 T cell receptor beta chains listed below, sequenced in a study of T-cell reconstitution after alpha-beta-depleted transplantation in children. For TCRbeta, the library was prepared with unique molecular identifiers. TCRdb reanalysed the PCR reads using MiXCR and keeps one entry per CDR3 protein. There are 500,000 or so distinct CDR3 sequences in the sample; 32% occur only once, and less than 2.5% lies in the top ten. The starting material was PBMCs from the stem cell graft donor, obtained from the stem cell graft. These receptors all come from a human donor who donated a stem cell graft to a child with aplastic anemia.

V gene TRBV7-3 combines with J gene TRBJ2-5; D is unclear. Germline CDR1 is SGHTA and CDR2 is FQGTGA. V lost 9 bases, J lost 5 bases, and 16 bases lay in between. The CDR3 has 13 amino acids. CDR3 sequence (DNA): TGTGCCAGTGCCTTACGGTTTTCGGAGACCCAGTACTTC. Translated, it gives CASALRFSETQYF.

This clonotype was counted a few times. This chain uses TRBV6-1 with TRBJ2-7, with 7 nucleotides matching TRBD2. Germline CDR1 and CDR2: MNHNS and SASEGT. This CDR3 has 15 amino acids. After removal of 4 bases from V and 0 bases from J, the junction contained 6 bases not matched to a gene. This CDR3 is CASSGQLANSYEQYF. CDR3 DNA sequence: TGTGCCAGCAGTGGACAACTAGCGAACTCCTACGAGCAGTACTTC.

The J gene is TRBJ1-2, the V gene TRBV5-4, with TRBD1 identical over 9 bases. The junction had 14 bases not matched to a gene; V was cut back by 0 bases and J by 8 bases. Germline V lookup: CDR1 SGHNT, CDR2 YYREEE (reference sequence). CDR3 size: 17 residues. Here the CDR3 DNA reads TGTGCCAGCAGCTTGGGGACAGGGGCGCAGAAGTATTGGGGCTACACCTTC. Translation: CASSLGTGAQKYWGYTF.

J is TRBJ2-6 and V is TRBV6-2 or TRBV6-3, with a possible D match to TRBD2 (5 bases). CDR3 length equals 19 residues. Trimming took off 2 bases at V and 0 bases at J, with 17 bases between the two ends. Per germline, CDR1 MNHEY and CDR2 SVGEGT. The CDR3 region has the DNA TGTGCCAGCAGTTACGATAGGGAGAGCGAACTCTCTGGGGCCAACGTCCTGACTTTC. This sequence encodes CASSYDRESELSGANVLTF.

This clonotype has at least ten counts. V gene TRBV20-1 combines with J gene TRBJ1-5; D possibly corresponds to TRBD1 (6 bases). CDR1 is DFQATT and CDR2 is SNEGSKA in the germline V gene (reference sequence). The CDR3 length is 12 residues. V was pared by 4 bases and J by 2 bases, with 6 bases between. The CDR3 nucleotides are TGCAGTGCTACAGGGGGCAATCAGCCCCAGCATTTT. Translated, it gives CSATGGNQPQHF.

The sample holds a few counts of this clonotype. The chain employs TRBV15 and TRBJ2-1; the match to TRBD2 covers 9 bases. V lost 0 bases and J lost 10; bases outside the gene matches: 7. Per germline, CDR1 LNHNV and CDR2 YYDKDF (reference sequence). The CDR3 sequence is 15 residues long. DNA for the CDR3: TGTGCCACCAGCAGAGATGCGGGAGGGCCGCGGGAGCAGTTCTTC. It translates to CATSRDAGGPREQFF. The whole variable domain, filled in from reference TRBV15 and TRBJ2-1, reads DAMVIQNPRYQVTQFGKPVTLSCSQTLNHNVMYWYQQKSSQAPKLLFHYYDKDFNNEADTPDNFQSRRPNTSFCFLDIRSPGLGDTAMYLCATSRDAGGPREQFFGPGTRLTVL.